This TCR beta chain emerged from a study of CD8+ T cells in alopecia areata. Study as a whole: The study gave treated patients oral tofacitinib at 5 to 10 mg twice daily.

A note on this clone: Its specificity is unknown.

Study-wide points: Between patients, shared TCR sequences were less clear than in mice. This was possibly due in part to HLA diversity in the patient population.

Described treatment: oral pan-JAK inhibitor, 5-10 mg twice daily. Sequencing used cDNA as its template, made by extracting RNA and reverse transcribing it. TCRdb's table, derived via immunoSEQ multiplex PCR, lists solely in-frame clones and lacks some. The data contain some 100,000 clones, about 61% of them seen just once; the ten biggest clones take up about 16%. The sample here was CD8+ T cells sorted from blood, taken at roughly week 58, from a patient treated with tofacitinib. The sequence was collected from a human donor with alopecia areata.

The CDR3 reads CASSPRDRPTYEQYF. The CDR3 bases are TGTGCCAGCAGCCCGAGGGACAGGCCAACCTACGAGCAGTACTTC. The chain couples TRBV28 to TRBJ2-7; 8 bases are a match to TRBD1. The CDR3 has 15 amino acids. The germline gives CDR1 MDHEN, CDR2 SYDVKM. V gave up 6 bases and J gave up 2 bases; unmatched junction bases: 9. Full variable domain (remainder filled in from reference TRBV28 and TRBJ2-7): DVKVTQSSRYLVKRTGEKVFLECVQDMDHENMFWYRQDPGLGLRLIYFSYDVKMKEKGDIPEGYSVSREKKERFSLILESASTNQTSMYLCASSPRDRPTYEQYFGPGTRLTVT.